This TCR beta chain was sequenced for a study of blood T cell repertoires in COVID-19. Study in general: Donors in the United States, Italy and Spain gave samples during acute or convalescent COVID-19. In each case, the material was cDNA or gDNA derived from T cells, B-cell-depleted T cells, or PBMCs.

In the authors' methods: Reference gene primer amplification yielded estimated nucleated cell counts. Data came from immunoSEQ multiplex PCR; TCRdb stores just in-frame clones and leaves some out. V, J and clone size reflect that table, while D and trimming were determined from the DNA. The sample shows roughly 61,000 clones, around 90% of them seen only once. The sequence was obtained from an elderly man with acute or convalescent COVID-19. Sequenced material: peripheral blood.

CDR3 residues: CASSQLRGEFETQYF. The CDR3 DNA is TGTGCCAGCAGCCAACTGCGGGGGGAGTTTGAGACCCAGTACTTC. The chain carries TRBV14 and TRBJ2-5; 8 bases are a match to TRBD2. In germline, CDR1 is SGHDN, CDR2 FVKESK. V was pared by 2 bases and J by 5 bases, with 7 bases of the junction left unmatched. CDR3 length: 15 residues.